This entry lists 25 T cell receptor beta chains sequenced from one sample in a study of early T cells in non-severe SARS-CoV-2 infection. TCRdb itself ran the 5' RACE reads through MiXCR, one entry per CDR3 protein. The table includes 55,000 to 75,000 distinct CDR3 sequences, 12% detected once. Sequencing was done on a sample of whole blood. These receptors all come from an adult who was a healthcare worker with PCR-confirmed SARS-CoV-2 infection or an uninfected control (not recorded which).

This clonotype appeared many times. J is TRBJ2-5 and V is TRBV7-6; D unresolved. CDR1 is SGHVS, CDR2 FNYEAQ, per germline. Trimming left V 5 bases short and J 5 bases short, with 12 bases between. The length of the CDR3 is 13 residues. The CDR3 region has the DNA TGTGCCAGCAGCATAAGACCAGACGAGACCCAGTACTTC. Amino acid sequence: CASSIRPDETQYF.

V and J are TRBV9 and TRBJ1-3, with D maybe TRBD1 (6 bases). Germline CDR1 SGDLS, CDR2 YYNGEE. The CDR3 contains 15 residues. V lost 7 bases, J lost 0 bases, and 14 bases lay in between. The CDR3 nucleotides read TGTGCCAGCGGGGGCGCAGGGAGCTCTGGAAACACCATATATTTT. Protein product: CASGGAGSSGNTIYF.

This clonotype was detected ten times or more. The genes are TRBV7-8 and TRBJ1-2, with a weak D call TRBD1 (6 bases). This CDR3 contains 14 residues. Germline lookup yields CDR1 SGHVS and CDR2 FQNEAQ. The V and J ends lost 5 bases and 8 bases respectively, with 18 bases between them. CDR3 sequence (DNA): TGTGCCAGCAGCCTTTCCACGGGGGCTGGCGGCTACACCTTC. Translation: CASSLSTGAGGYTF.

The genes are TRBV18 and TRBJ2-1; D is possibly TRBD2 (6 bases). The V gene's germline CDR1 is KGHSH and CDR2 LQKENI. V was shortened by 3 bases and J by 7 bases, with 13 bases between the two germline ends. The CDR3 consists of 14 residues. Here the CDR3 reads CASSPQKGGNEQFF. In DNA, the CDR3 is TGTGCCAGCTCACCGCAAAAGGGAGGTAATGAGCAGTTCTTC.

This chain links TRBV6-5 with TRBJ1-1; D is unresolved. Between the trimmed V and J ends, which lost 6 bases and 0 bases, there was a span of 23 bases. In germline, CDR1 is MNHEY, CDR2 SVGAGI. There are 18 residues in the CDR3. CDR3 loop: CASSPVRTKVRVNTEAFF. The CDR3 DNA sequence: TGTGCCAGCAGCCCTGTCCGAACGAAAGTTCGGGTGAACACTGAAGCTTTCTTT.

A few counts support this clonotype. The V gene is TRBV29-1, the J gene TRBJ2-7, with a tentative D call TRBD2 (6 bases). V was shortened by 0 bases and J by 6 bases, with 18 bases between the two germline ends. CDR1 is SQVTM, CDR2 ANQGSEA, per germline. There are 15 residues in the CDR3. The CDR3 DNA follows: TGCAGCGTTGAAGAACCGACTAGTGGGGATTCCGAGCAGTACTTC. Its protein product is CSVEEPTSGDSEQYF.

The gene calls are TRBV7-2 and TRBJ1-5, with 7 bases lining up with TRBD1. CDR3 length: 15 residues. J gave up 2 bases and V 5 bases, and 6 bases lay outside the gene matches. Germline V gives CDR1 SGHTA, CDR2 FQGNSA. CDR3 DNA sequence: TGTGCCAGCAGCCTGATTACAGGGGGCAATCAGCCCCAGCATTTT. This translates into CASSLITGGNQPQHF.

This clonotype was detected a few times. The chain joins TRBV20-1 to TRBJ2-2, with D tentatively TRBD1 (5 bases). The germline V and J ends were trimmed by 1 base and 6 bases, with 9 bases remaining between them. Germline V gene lookup returns CDR1 DFQATT and CDR2 SNEGSKA (reference sequence). The CDR3 sequence is 13 residues long. CDR3: CSARVGQAGELFF. CDR3 DNA sequence: TGCAGTGCTAGAGTGGGGCAGGCCGGGGAGCTGTTTTTT.

This clonotype was picked up many times. The V and J genes are TRBV30 and TRBJ2-1; D gene uncertain. CDR3 size: 14 residues. Germline V gene sequence: CDR1 GTSNPN, CDR2 SVGIG (reference sequence). The germline V and J ends were trimmed by 2 bases and 0 bases, with 8 bases remaining between them. The chain's CDR3 is CAWSWMSSYNEQFF. The CDR3 coding sequence is TGTGCCTGGAGTTGGATGAGCTCCTACAATGAGCAGTTCTTC.

This clonotype appeared many times. The chain has TRBV11-2 and TRBJ1-1, with 7 bases aligning to TRBD1. J lost 1 base, V lost 1 base, and 3 bases had no gene match. Germline V lookup: CDR1 SGHAT, CDR2 FQNNGV. There are 15 residues in the CDR3. The CDR3 nucleotides read TGTGCCAGCAGCTTAGTGGGGACAGCGAACACTGAAGCTTTCTTT. This encodes CASSLVGTANTEAFF.

This clonotype was seen more than once but under ten times. The chain recombines TRBV7-2 with TRBJ2-4; 9 bases line up with TRBD1. This CDR3 has 14 residues. Germline lookup yields CDR1 SGHTA and CDR2 FQGNSA. The ends lost 3 bases at V and 8 bases at J; junction bases unmatched: 5. The CDR3 region is CASSFTGGRDIQYF. For the CDR3, the DNA is TGTGCCAGCAGCTTTACAGGGGGCCGGGACATTCAGTACTTC.

This rearrangement joins TRBV4-1 to TRBJ2-1; possible D gene TRBD1, 6 bases. With 4 bases removed from V and 4 bases from J, the gap between germline ends came to 17 bases. Germline assignment: CDR1 MGHRA and CDR2 YSYEKL. This CDR3 spans 16 amino acids. CDR3 nucleotides: TGCGCCAGCAGCCTGGACAGTTCCCGGTCGTACAATGAGCAGTTCTTC. Encoded protein: CASSLDSSRSYNEQFF.

The V and J genes are TRBV21-1 and TRBJ1-1; the tabulated D call, TRBD1, remains unverified against the DNA. TRBV21-1 constitutes a pseudogene. The CDR3 is 18 amino acids. This CDR3 reads CASRKERPGQPMNTEAFF. DNA for the CDR3: TGTGCCAGCAGGAAAGAACGCCCGGGACAGCCCATGAACACTGAAGCTTTCTTT.

This clonotype was detected many times. The chain is built from TRBV12-3 or TRBV12-4 and TRBJ2-1, with D perhaps matching TRBD2 (5 bases). The ends were cut back, 5 bases at V and 7 bases at J, with 18 bases in the middle. CDR3 length: 15 amino acids. The CDR3 loop reads CASSPNLDPGNEQFF. The CDR3 DNA reads TGTGCCAGCAGTCCCAACCTAGATCCGGGAAATGAGCAGTTCTTC.

This clonotype was seen a few times. The CDR3 DNA reads TGTGCCAGCTCACCGGTAGTTGGACAGGGCGAGCAGTACTTC. This gives the protein CASSPVVGQGEQYF. The V and J genes are TRBV18 and TRBJ2-7; 8 bases fit TRBD1. Trimming at V came to 3 bases and at J to 6 bases, leaving 7 bases not matched to a gene. This CDR3 spans 14 amino acids. Germline lookup yields CDR1 KGHSH and CDR2 LQKENI.

There are many counts of this clonotype. This sequence joins TRBV14 and TRBJ2-7; no reliable D call. Germline V lookup: CDR1 SGHDN, CDR2 FVKESK. V lost 1 base to trimming and J lost 8 bases, with 9 bases between them. CDR3 length equals 12 residues. CDR3 in amino acids: CASSQVGGQQYF. CDR3 nucleotide sequence: TGTGCCAGCAGCCAAGTCGGCGGACAGCAGTACTTC.

This clonotype was counted ten times or more. The V gene is TRBV7-9, the J gene TRBJ2-7, with D tentatively TRBD1 or TRBD2 (5 bases each). With 2 bases removed from V and 5 bases from J, the gap between germline ends came to 13 bases. The CDR3 contains 14 residues. Germline CDR1 and CDR2: SEHNR and FQNEAQ (reference sequence). CDR3 in DNA: TGTGCCAGCAGCTTACGGGACGGATACGACGAGCAGTACTTC. Residues: CASSLRDGYDEQYF.

This rearrangement joins TRBV12-3 or TRBV12-4 to TRBJ1-3, with 8 bases that match TRBD1. V was pared by 5 bases and J by 0 bases, with 3 bases of the junction left unmatched. CDR3 length equals 15 residues. DNA for the CDR3: TGTGCCAGCAGTCCAACAGGGGGCTCTGGAAACACCATATATTTT. Its translation is CASSPTGGSGNTIYF.

The rearrangement uses TRBV10-2 and TRBJ2-2; 10 bases are a match to TRBD1. The CDR3 runs 13 residues. Germline CDR1 is WSHSY and CDR2 is SAAADI. The ends lost 6 bases at V and 7 bases at J; junction bases unmatched: 2. The CDR3 DNA is TGCGCCAGCAGGACAGGGGGCGGCGGGGAGCTGTTTTTT. It specifies CASRTGGGGELFF.

The sample holds a few counts of this clonotype. V is TRBV7-8 and J is TRBJ2-3; a possible D gene is TRBD2 (7 bases). The V end lost 5 bases, the J end lost 1 base, and 25 bases lay between the germline ends. Germline CDR1 reads SGHVS; CDR2 reads FQNEAQ. The CDR3 consists of 19 residues. For the CDR3, the DNA is TGTGCCAGCAGCCACCTGGGGGGGGCGAGAACTAGCGGCACAGATACGCAGTATTTT. Translated, it gives CASSHLGGARTSGTDTQYF.

This chain connects TRBV12-2 to TRBJ2-1; the table's D call of TRBD2 was not tested on the DNA. TRBV12-2 is designated a pseudogene. This CDR3 comprises 18 residues. CDR3 in amino acids: CASRYPPEVAGKDNEQFF. In nucleotides, the CDR3 is TGTGCAAGTCGCTACCCCCCCGAGGTAGCGGGAAAGGACAATGAGCAGTTCTTC.

This clonotype has ten or more counts. The chain carries TRBV30 and TRBJ1-4; D remains ambiguous. V was cut by 3 bases and J by 6 bases, with 14 bases left in between. The CDR3 is 14 residues long. CDR1 and CDR2 (germline): GTSNPN, SVGIG (reference sequence). CDR3 region: CAWRGSNPHEKLFF. The DNA for the CDR3 is TGTGCCTGGAGAGGGTCGAACCCTCATGAAAAACTGTTTTTT.

This clonotype was observed a few times. The CDR3 sequence: CASSGTGGENSPLHF. The CDR3 DNA follows: TGTGCCAGCAGCGGGACAGGGGGCGAAAATTCACCCCTCCACTTT. V and J are TRBV9 and TRBJ1-6; 11 nucleotides agree with TRBD1. Per the germline V gene, CDR1 is SGDLS and CDR2 is YYNGEE. The CDR3 sequence is 15 residues long. After removal of 3 bases from V and 7 bases from J, the junction contained 3 bases not matched to a gene.

This clonotype was recorded at least ten times. The CDR3 loop reads CSGCGETGNEQFF. CDR3 DNA sequence: TGCAGCGGATGTGGTGAAACGGGGAATGAGCAGTTCTTC. The chain is built from TRBV29-1 and TRBJ2-1; weak D call: TRBD2 (5 bases). The CDR3 has 13 amino acids. V was trimmed by 7 bases and J by 7 bases, leaving 17 bases between them. Germline CDR1 reads SQVTM; CDR2 reads ANQGSEA.

This clonotype was recorded a few times. As DNA, the CDR3 is TGTGCCAGCTCACCGGTAAAAGACAATGAGCAGTTCTTC. It encodes CASSPVKDNEQFF. The chain couples TRBV18 to TRBJ2-1; D unresolved. CDR1 and CDR2 from the germline V gene are KGHSH and LQKENI. V dropped 3 bases and J dropped 5 bases, with 8 bases sitting between them. The CDR3 spans 13 residues.